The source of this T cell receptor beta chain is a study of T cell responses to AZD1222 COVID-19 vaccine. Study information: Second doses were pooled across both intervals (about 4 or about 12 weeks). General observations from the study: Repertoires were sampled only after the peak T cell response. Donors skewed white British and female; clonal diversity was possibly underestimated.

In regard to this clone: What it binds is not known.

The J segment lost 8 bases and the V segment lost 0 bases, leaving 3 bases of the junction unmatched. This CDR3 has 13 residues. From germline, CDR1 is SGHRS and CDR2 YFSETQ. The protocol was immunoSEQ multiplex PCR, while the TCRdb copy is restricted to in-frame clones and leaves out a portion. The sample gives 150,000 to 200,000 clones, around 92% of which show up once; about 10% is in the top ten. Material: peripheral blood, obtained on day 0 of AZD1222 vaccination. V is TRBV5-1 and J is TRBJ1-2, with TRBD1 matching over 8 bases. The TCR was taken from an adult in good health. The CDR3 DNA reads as TGCGCCAGCAGCTTGGGACAGGGGAGCGGCTACACCTTC. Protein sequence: CASSLGQGSGYTF.